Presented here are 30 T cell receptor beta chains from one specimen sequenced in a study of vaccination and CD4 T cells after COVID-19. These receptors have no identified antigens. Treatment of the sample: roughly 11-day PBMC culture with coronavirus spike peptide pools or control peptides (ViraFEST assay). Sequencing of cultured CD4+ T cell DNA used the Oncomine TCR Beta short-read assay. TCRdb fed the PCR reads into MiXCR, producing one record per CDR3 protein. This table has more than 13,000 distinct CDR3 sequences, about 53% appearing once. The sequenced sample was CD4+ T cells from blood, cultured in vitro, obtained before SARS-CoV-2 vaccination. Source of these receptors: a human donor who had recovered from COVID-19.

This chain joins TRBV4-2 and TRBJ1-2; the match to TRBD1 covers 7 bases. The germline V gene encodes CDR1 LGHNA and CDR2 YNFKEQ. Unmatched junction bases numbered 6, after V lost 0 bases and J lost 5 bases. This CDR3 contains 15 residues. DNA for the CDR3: TGTGCCAGCAGCCAAGACGCAGGGGGGGGGTATGGCTACACCTTC. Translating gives CASSQDAGGGYGYTF.

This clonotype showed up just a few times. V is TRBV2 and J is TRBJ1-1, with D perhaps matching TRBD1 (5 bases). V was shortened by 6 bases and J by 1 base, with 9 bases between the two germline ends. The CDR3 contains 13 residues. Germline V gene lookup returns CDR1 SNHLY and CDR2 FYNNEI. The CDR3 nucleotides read TGTGCCAGCAGCAGGGAGGGGAACACTGAAGCTTTCTTT. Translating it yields CASSREGNTEAFF. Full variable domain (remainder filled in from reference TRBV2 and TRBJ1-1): EPEVTQTPSHQVTQMGQEVILRCVPISNHLYFYWYRQILGQKVEFLVSFYNNEISEKSEIFDDQFSVERPDGSNFTLKIRSTKLEDSAMYFCASSREGNTEAFFGQGTRLTVV.

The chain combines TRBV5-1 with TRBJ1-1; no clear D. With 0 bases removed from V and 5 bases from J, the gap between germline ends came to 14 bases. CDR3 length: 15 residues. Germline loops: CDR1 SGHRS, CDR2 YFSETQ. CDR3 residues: CASSLATLQRTEAFF. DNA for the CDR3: TGCGCCAGCAGCTTGGCTACACTTCAGAGGACTGAAGCTTTCTTT.

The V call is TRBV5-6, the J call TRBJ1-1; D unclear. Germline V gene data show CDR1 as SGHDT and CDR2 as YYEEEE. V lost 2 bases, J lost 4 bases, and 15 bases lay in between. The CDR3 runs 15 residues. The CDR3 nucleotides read TGTGCCAGCAGCTTAGCTCCTTCGAAGGGCACTGAAGCTTTCTTT. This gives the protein CASSLAPSKGTEAFF.

CDR3 sequence: CSARGPGQSSSYNSPLHF. The CDR3 nucleotides read TGCAGTGCTAGAGGACCGGGACAGTCGAGCTCCTATAATTCACCCCTCCACTTT. This sequence joins TRBV20-1 and TRBJ1-6; 7 nucleotides line up with TRBD1. Per germline, CDR1 DFQATT and CDR2 SNEGSKA (reference sequence). The CDR3 loop spans 18 amino acids. After removal of 1 base from V and 0 bases from J, the junction contained 9 bases not matched to a gene.

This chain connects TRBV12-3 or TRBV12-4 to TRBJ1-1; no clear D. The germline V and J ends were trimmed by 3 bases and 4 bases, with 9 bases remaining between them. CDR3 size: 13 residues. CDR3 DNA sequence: TGTGCCAGCAGTTTTCCGGGTGGCACTGAAGCTTTCTTT. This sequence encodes CASSFPGGTEAFF.

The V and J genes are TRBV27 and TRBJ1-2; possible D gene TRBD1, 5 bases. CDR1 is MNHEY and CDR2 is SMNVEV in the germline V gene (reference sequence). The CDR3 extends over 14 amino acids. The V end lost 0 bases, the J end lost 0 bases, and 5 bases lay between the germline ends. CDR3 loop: CASSLSGANYGYTF. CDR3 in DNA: TGTGCCAGCAGTTTATCGGGGGCTAACTATGGCTACACCTTC.

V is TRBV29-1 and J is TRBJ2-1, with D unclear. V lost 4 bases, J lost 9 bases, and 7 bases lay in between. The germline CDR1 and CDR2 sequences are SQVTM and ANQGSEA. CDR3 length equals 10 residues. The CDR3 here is CSVGAFEQFF. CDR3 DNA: TGCAGCGTTGGGGCTTTTGAGCAGTTCTTC.

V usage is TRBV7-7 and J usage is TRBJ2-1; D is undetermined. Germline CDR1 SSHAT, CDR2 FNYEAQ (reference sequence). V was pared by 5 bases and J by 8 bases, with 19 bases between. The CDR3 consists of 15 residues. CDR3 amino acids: CASSRSTGSRDEQFF. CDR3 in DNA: TGTGCCAGCAGCCGATCGACCGGGTCGAGAGATGAGCAGTTCTTC.

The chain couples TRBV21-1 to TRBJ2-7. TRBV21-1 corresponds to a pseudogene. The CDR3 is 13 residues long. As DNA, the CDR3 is TGTGCCAGCAGCATGTGGTTCTCCTACGAGCAGTACTTC. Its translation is CASSMWFSYEQYF.

The CDR3 spells CASSSPPGLAGGGPTFTDTQYF. For the CDR3, the DNA is TGTGCCAGCAGTTCCCCCCCGGGACTAGCGGGAGGTGGACCAACATTCACAGATACGCAGTATTTT. The chain recombines TRBV28 with TRBJ2-3; 15 bases fit TRBD2. The CDR3 loop spans 22 amino acids. The trim removed 4 bases at V and 2 bases at J, leaving 19 bases unmatched. Germline CDR1 and CDR2: MDHEN and SYDVKM.

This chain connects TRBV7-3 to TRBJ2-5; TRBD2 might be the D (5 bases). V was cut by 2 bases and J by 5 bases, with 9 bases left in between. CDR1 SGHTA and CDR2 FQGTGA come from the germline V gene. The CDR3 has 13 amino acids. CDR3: CASSLLGGETQYF. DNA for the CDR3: TGTGCCAGCAGCTTACTCGGAGGCGAGACCCAGTACTTC.

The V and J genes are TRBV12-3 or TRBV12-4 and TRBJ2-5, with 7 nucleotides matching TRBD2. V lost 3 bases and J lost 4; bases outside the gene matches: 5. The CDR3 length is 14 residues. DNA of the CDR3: TGTGCCAGCAGTTTGAGGAGGGAGGGAGAGACCCAGTACTTC. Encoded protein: CASSLRREGETQYF.

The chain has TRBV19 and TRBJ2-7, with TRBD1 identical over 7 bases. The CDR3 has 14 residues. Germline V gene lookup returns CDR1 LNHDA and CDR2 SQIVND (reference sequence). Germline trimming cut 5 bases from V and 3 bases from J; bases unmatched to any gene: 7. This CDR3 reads CASSAGTDLYEQYF. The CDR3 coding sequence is TGTGCCAGTAGTGCCGGGACAGACCTCTACGAGCAGTACTTC.

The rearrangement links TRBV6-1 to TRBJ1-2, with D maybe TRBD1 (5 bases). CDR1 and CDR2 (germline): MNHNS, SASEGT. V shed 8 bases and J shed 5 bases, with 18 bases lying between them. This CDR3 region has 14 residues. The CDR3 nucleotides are TGTGCCAGCCAGGCTGTCGCAGGGAGGTATGGCTACACCTTC. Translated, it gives CASQAVAGRYGYTF.

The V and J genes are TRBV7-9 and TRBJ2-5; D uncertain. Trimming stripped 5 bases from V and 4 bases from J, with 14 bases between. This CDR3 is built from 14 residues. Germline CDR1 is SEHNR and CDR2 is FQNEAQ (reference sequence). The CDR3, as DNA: TGTGCCAGCAGCCCTAGTGGTACACTAGAGACCCAGTACTTC. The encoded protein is CASSPSGTLETQYF.

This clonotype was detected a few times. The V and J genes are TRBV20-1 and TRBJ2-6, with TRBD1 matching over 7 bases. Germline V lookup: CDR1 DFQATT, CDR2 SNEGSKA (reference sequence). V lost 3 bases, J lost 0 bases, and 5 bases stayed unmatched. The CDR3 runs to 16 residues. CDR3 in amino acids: CSARGDSSSGANVLTF. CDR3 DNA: TGCAGTGCTAGGGGGGACAGTTCCTCTGGGGCCAACGTCCTGACTTTC.

CDR3 amino acids: CASSQIGGAGTEAFF. CDR3 nucleotide sequence: TGCGCCAGCAGCCAAATAGGGGGCGCGGGGACTGAAGCTTTCTTT. The chain combines TRBV4-3 with TRBJ1-1, with 7 bases lining up with TRBD1. Germline V gives CDR1 LGHNA, CDR2 YSLEER. The length of the CDR3 is 15 residues. V shed 2 bases, J shed 5 bases, and the junction held 8 bases outside the gene matches.

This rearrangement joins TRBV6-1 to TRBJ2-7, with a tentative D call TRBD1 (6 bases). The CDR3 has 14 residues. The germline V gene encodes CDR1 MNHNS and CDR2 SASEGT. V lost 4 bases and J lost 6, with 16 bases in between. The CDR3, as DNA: TGTGCCAGCAGTGTCCAGGGGATGCTAGGCGAGCAGTACTTC. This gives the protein CASSVQGMLGEQYF.

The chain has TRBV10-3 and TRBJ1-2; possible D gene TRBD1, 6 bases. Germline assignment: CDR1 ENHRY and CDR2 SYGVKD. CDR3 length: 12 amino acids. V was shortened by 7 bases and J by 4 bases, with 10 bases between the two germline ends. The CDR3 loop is CAITDSFYGYTF. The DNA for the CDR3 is TGTGCCATCACGGACAGCTTCTATGGCTACACCTTC.

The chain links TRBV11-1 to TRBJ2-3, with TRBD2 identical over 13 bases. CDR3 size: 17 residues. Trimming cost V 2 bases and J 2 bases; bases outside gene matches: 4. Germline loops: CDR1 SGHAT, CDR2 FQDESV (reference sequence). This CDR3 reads CASSLTSGGAYTDTQYF. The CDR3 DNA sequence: TGTGCCAGCAGCTTAACTAGCGGGGGGGCTTACACAGATACGCAGTATTTT.

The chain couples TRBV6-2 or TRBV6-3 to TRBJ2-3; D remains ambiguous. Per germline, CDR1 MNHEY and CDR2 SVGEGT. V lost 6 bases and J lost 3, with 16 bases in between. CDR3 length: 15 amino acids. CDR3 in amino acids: CASREGLHPTDTQYF. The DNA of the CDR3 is TGTGCCAGCAGGGAAGGGTTGCACCCGACAGATACGCAGTATTTT.

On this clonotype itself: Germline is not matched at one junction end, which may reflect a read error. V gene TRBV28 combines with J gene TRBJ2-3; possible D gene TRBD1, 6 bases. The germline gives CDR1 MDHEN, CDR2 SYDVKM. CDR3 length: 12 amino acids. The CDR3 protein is CTSRGPQGSQYF. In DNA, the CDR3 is TGTACCAGCAGGGGTCCTCAGGGGTCGCAGTATTTT.

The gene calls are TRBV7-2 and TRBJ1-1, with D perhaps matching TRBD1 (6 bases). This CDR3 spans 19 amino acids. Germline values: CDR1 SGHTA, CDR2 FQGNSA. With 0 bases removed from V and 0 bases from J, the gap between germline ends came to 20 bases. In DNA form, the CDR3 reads TGTGCCAGCAGCTTAGCGTGGGGGGGCAGGGCCCCTATGAACACTGAAGCTTTCTTT. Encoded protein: CASSLAWGGRAPMNTEAFF.

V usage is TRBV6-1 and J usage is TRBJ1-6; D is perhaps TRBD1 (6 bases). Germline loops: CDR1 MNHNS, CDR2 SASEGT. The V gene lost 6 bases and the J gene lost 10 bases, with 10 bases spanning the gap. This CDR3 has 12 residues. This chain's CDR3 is CASSITGSPLHF. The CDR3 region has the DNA TGTGCCAGCAGCATTACAGGGTCACCCCTCCACTTT.

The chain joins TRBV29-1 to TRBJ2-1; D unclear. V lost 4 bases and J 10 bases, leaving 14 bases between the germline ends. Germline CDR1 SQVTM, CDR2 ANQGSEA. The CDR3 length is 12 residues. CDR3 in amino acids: CSVGGFAVEQFF. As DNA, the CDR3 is TGCAGCGTTGGTGGCTTTGCGGTCGAGCAGTTCTTC.

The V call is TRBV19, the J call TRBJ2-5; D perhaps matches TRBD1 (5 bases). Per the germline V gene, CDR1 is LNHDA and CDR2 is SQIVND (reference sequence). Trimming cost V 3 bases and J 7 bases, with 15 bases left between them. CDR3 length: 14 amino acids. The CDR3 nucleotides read TGTGCCAGTAGTATTGGACGCTCCCAGGGGACCCAGTACTTC. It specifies CASSIGRSQGTQYF. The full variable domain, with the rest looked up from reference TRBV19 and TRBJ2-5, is DGGITQSPKYLFRKEGQNVTLSCEQNLNHDAMYWYRQDPGQGLRLIYYSQIVNDFQKGDIAEGYSVSREKKESFPLTVTSAQKNPTAFYLCASSIGRSQGTQYFGPGTRLLVL.

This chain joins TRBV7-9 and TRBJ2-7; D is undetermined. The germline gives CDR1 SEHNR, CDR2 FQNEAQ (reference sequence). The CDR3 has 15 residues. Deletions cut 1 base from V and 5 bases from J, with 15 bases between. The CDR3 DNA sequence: TGTGCCAGCAGCTTAGTTGCGTCTACGAGACACGAGCAGTACTTC. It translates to CASSLVASTRHEQYF.

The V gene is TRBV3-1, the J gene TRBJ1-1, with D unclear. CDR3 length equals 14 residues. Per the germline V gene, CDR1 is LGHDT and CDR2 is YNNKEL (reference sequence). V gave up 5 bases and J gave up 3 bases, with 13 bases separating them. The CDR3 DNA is TGTGCCAGCAGCTCGACACCCCGGGACACTGAAGCTTTCTTT. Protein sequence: CASSSTPRDTEAFF.

In nucleotides, the CDR3 is TGTGCCAGCAGTCAAAAAGGGGGCGTAACTGAAGCTTTCTTT. It specifies CASSQKGGVTEAFF. The genes are TRBV6-2 or TRBV6-3 and TRBJ1-1; 7 bases match TRBD1. The CDR3 is 14 amino acids. V lost 5 bases and J lost 5; bases outside the gene matches: 8. Per germline, CDR1 MNHEY and CDR2 SVGEGT.